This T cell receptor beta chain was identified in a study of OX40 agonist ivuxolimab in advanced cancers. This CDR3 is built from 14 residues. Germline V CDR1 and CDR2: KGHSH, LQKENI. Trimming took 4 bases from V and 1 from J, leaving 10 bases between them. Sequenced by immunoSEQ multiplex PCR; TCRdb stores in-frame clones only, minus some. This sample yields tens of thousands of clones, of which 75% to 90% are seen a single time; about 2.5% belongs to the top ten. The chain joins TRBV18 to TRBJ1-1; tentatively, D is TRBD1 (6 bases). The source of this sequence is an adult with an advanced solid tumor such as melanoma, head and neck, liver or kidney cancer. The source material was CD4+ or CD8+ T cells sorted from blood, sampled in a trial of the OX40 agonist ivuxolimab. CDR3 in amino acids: CASSRAGANTEAFF. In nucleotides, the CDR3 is TGTGCCAGCTCACGGGCGGGGGCGAACACTGAAGCTTTCTTT.